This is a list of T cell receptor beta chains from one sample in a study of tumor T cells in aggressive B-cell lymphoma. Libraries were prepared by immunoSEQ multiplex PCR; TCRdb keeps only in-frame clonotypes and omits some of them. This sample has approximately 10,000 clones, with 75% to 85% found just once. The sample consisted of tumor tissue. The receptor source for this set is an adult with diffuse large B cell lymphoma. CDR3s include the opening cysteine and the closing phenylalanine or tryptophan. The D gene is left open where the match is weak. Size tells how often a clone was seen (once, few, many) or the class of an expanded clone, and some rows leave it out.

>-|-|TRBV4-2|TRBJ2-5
TGTGCCAGCAGCCAAGATGTAAGGGGGAGAGAGACCCAGTACTTC
CASSQDVRGRETQYF
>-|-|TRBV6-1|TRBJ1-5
TGTGCCAGCAGTGAATTCAACACTATTCGTAGTAGCAATCAGCCCCAGCATTTT
CASSEFNTIRSSNQPQHF
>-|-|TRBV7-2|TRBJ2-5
TGTGCCAGCGGGCAACAAGAGACCCAGTACTTC
CASGQQETQYF
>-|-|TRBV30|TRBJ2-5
TGTGCCTGGAGTGGGGGACTTAAAGAGACCCAGTACTTC
CAWSGGLKETQYF
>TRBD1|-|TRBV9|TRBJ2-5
TGTGCCAGCAGCGTAGCTACAGGGGGCCGGGAGACCCAGTACTTC
CASSVATGGRETQYF
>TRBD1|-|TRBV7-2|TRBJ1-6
TGTGCCAGCAGCGCGGACAGGGACTATAATTCACCCCTCCACTTT
CASSADRDYNSPLHF
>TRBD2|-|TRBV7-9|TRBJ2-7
TGTGCCAGCAGCGTCGGGACTAGGGTTCAATACGAGCAGTACTTC
CASSVGTRVQYEQYF
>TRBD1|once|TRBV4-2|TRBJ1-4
TGTGCCAGCAGCCCCCCGGAGGGACAGAAACTGTTTTTT
CASSPPEGQKLFF
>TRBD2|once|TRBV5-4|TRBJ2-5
TGTGCCAGCAGCCCTGGGGCGGGACTAGCGGGAATTAGGATTAAGACCCAGTACTTC
CASSPGAGLAGIRIKTQYF
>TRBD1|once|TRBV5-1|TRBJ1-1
TGCGCCAGCAGCTTTACCGGGACAGGGAACCTTGAAGCTTTCTTT
CASSFTGTGNLEAFF
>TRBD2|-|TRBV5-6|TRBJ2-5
TGTGCCAGCAGCCCCTTACAGGCGGGAGCTCGAGAGACCCAGTACTTC
CASSPLQAGARETQYF
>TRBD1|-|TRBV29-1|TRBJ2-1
TGCAGCGTTGGGGGACAGGGGGCAAGGAATGAGCAGTTCTTC
CSVGGQGARNEQFF
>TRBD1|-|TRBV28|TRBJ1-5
TGTGCCAGCAGTTTATATGGCAGGGGGAGCAATCAGCCCCAGCATTTT
CASSLYGRGSNQPQHF
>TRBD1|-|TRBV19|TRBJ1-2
TGTGCCAGTAGTCAACAGGGGGACTATGGCTACACCTTC
CASSQQGDYGYTF
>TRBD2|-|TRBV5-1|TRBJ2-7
TGCGCCAGCAGCCCCGACCCCGGACTAGCGGGTGAGCAGTACTTC
CASSPDPGLAGEQYF
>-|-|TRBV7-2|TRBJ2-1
TGTGCCAGCAGCTGGGACTCTAGAGTCGGCAATGAGCAGTTCTTC
CASSWDSRVGNEQFF
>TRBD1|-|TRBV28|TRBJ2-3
TGTGCCAGCAGTTTCCCACAGGGGGCCCTTAGCACAGATACGCAGTATTTT
CASSFPQGALSTDTQYF
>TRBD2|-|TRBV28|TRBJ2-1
TGTGCCAGCAGTCACCTGGGAGCGGGAGGTTACAATGAGCAGTTCTTC
CASSHLGAGGYNEQFF
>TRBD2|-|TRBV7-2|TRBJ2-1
TGTGCCAGCAGCCCTCTAGCGGGAGTGGTTAATGAGCAGTTCTTC
CASSPLAGVVNEQFF
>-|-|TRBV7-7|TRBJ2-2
TGTGCTAGCAGCTTACGACAGCAGGACACCGGGGAGCTGTTTTTT
CASSLRQQDTGELFF
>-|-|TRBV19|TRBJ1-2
TGTGCCAGTAGTATTCCAGGGTCCTATGGCTACACCTTC
CASSIPGSYGYTF